This T cell receptor (beta chain) is from a study of T cell changes during pregnancy in multiple sclerosis. Data came from immunoSEQ multiplex PCR; TCRdb stores just in-frame clones and leaves some out. The profile shows some 15,000 clones, 88% of them singletons. Germline CDR1 is LGHNA and CDR2 is YSLEER. The CDR3 is made up of 16 amino acids. Trimming cost V 0 bases and J 4 bases; bases outside gene matches: 5. Here the sequenced sample was CD8+ T cells from peripheral blood mononuclear cells, taken in the second trimester of pregnancy. The chain uses TRBV4-3 and TRBJ2-1, with TRBD2 matching 8 bases. The receptor was derived from a female donor in good health, enrolled as a control in a pregnancy study. The CDR3 nucleotides are TGCGCCAGCAGCCAAGATATCGGGGGGGGATACAATGAGCAGTTCTTC. The encoded protein is CASSQDIGGGYNEQFF.